Given below is one TCR beta chain in context. Antigen: not known. This sample was taken from a study of T cell responses to AZD1222 COVID-19 vaccine. Across the study: Researchers grouped second doses given at about 4 or about 12 weeks into one pool.

CDR3 length: 11 amino acids. Germline values: CDR1 SGHRS, CDR2 YFSETQ. Trimming left V 0 bases short and J 8 bases short, with 5 bases between. Broader study findings: Repertoire sampling occurred only after the peak T cell response. The donor cohort was predominantly white British with a female majority, and clonal diversity may have been underestimated.

The method was immunoSEQ multiplex PCR; TCRdb's version includes in-frame clones alone and lacks a portion of them. In the table there are some 120,000 clones, 75% to 95% of which are singletons. The chain uses TRBV5-1 and TRBJ1-1, with D unresolved. The source is an adult in good health. The specimen was peripheral blood, collected on day 0 of AZD1222 vaccination. The CDR3 is CASSLGGEAFF. CDR3 nucleotide sequence: TGCGCCAGCAGCTTGGGTGGGGAAGCTTTCTTT.